Shown below are 6 T cell receptor beta chains from a single sample sequenced in a study of cytomegalovirus exposure and HLA in healthy donors. Generated by immunoSEQ multiplex PCR, the TCRdb table keeps only in-frame clones and is missing some. Of 90,000 to 130,000 clones in the sample, approximately 85% are singletons; the top ten hold around 3%. Sequenced material: PBMCs. The receptor source for this set is a young woman in good health and CMV-seronegative.

The gene calls are TRBV7-9 and TRBJ1-2, with TRBD1 matching over 9 bases. This CDR3 is built from 12 residues. The germline CDR1 and CDR2 sequences are SEHNR and FQNEAQ (reference sequence). Trimming at V came to 4 bases and at J to 7 bases, leaving 1 base not matched to a gene. The CDR3 nucleotides are TGTGCCAGCAGCTCGGACAGGGGTGGCTACACCTTC. It yields the protein CASSSDRGGYTF.

J is TRBJ1-2 and V is TRBV28; D may be TRBD1 (5 bases). V was trimmed by 10 bases and J by 8 bases, leaving 17 bases between them. Germline CDR1 is MDHEN and CDR2 is SYDVKM. CDR3 size: 12 residues. CDR3 residues: CATGGGAGGYTF. Here the CDR3 DNA reads TGTGCCACCGGGGGAGGGGCAGGCGGCTACACCTTC.

This chain connects TRBV5-1 to TRBJ1-6; 8 bases fit TRBD1. V dropped 2 bases and J dropped 8; count of bases not matched to a gene: 3. The CDR3 covers 14 residues. CDR1 is SGHRS, CDR2 YFSETQ, per germline. The CDR3 here is CASSLQGGDSPLHF. As DNA, the CDR3 is TGCGCCAGCAGCTTACAGGGGGGGGATTCACCCCTCCACTTT.

The chain is built from TRBV7-2 and TRBJ1-5; no clear D. CDR1 is SGHTA and CDR2 is FQGNSA in the germline V gene. V lost 2 bases, J lost 7 bases, and 12 bases lay in between. The CDR3 extends over 14 amino acids. CDR3 protein: CASSLSVARQPQHF. The CDR3 region has the DNA TGTGCCAGCAGCTTATCGGTTGCACGACAGCCCCAGCATTTT. The whole variable domain, filled in from reference TRBV7-2 and TRBJ1-5, reads GAGVSQSPSNKVTEKGKDVELRCDPISGHTALYWYRQSLGQGLEFLIYFQGNSAPDKSGLPSDRFSAERTGGSVSTLTIQRTQQEDSAVYLCASSLSVARQPQHFGDGTRLSIL.

The chain couples TRBV19 to TRBJ2-7, with 7 bases that match TRBD2. V gave up 5 bases and J gave up 0 bases; unmatched junction bases: 10. Germline V gene data show CDR1 as LNHDA and CDR2 as SQIVND (reference sequence). The CDR3 is made up of 16 amino acids. The CDR3 protein is CASSSKLAQISYEQYF. The DNA for the CDR3 is TGTGCCAGTAGTTCAAAACTAGCGCAAATCTCCTACGAGCAGTACTTC.

The chain carries TRBV7-2 and TRBJ2-7; tentatively, D is TRBD1 (5 bases). CDR3 length: 16 residues. The V end lost 7 bases, the J end lost 1 base, and 20 bases lay between the germline ends. The germline CDR1 and CDR2 sequences are SGHTA and FQGNSA. The CDR3 sequence is CASIPNDQGISYEQYF. CDR3 bases: TGTGCCAGCATCCCGAACGATCAGGGAATTTCCTACGAGCAGTACTTC.